Below are 16 T cell receptor beta chains sequenced from a single sample in a study of blood T cell repertoires in COVID-19. Here immunoSEQ multiplex PCR was the method, and the copy in TCRdb shows in-frame clones only, minus some. The data show tens of thousands of clones, approximately 90% seen once. Material: peripheral blood. These receptors were taken from a man aged 50-60 years with acute or convalescent COVID-19.

V is TRBV5-1 and J is TRBJ1-1; weak D call: TRBD1 (6 bases). The germline V and J ends were trimmed by 0 bases and 5 bases, with 11 bases remaining between them. Germline V gene data show CDR1 as SGHRS and CDR2 as YFSETQ. The CDR3 is made up of 14 amino acids. The CDR3 reads CASSLDRVWTEAFF. CDR3 nucleotide sequence: TGCGCCAGCAGCTTGGACAGGGTTTGGACTGAAGCTTTCTTT. The variable domain in full, completed from reference TRBV5-1 and TRBJ1-1, reads KAGVTQTPRYLIKTRGQQVTLSCSPISGHRSVSWYQQTPGQGLQFLFEYFSETQRNKGNFPGRFSGRQFSNSRSEMNVSTLELGDSALYLCASSLDRVWTEAFFGQGTRLTVV.

This clone was seen more than once but under ten times. The chain uses TRBV9 and TRBJ2-2; tentative D call: TRBD1 (5 bases). This CDR3 is built from 14 residues. V shed 6 bases and J shed 1 base, with 10 bases lying between them. Germline CDR1 SGDLS, CDR2 YYNGEE. CDR3 coding DNA: TGTGCCAGCAACACGCAGGGGAACACCGGGGAGCTGTTTTTT. Its protein is CASNTQGNTGELFF.

The V and J genes are TRBV5-1 and TRBJ1-3; 9 bases agree with TRBD1. The CDR3 loop spans 16 amino acids. V gave up 0 bases and J gave up 3 bases; unmatched junction bases: 4. CDR1 is SGHRS, CDR2 YFSETQ, per germline. CDR3 protein: CASSLGYRGLGNTIYF. CDR3 nucleotide sequence: TGCGCCAGCAGCTTGGGGTACAGGGGGCTTGGAAACACCATATATTTT.

The chain has TRBV27 and TRBJ1-2; TRBD1 matches 11 bases. Germline trimming cut 3 bases from V and 4 bases from J; bases unmatched to any gene: 7. The V gene's germline CDR1 is MNHEY and CDR2 SMNVEV (reference sequence). The CDR3 contains 16 residues. In DNA form, the CDR3 reads TGTGCCAGCAGTTTTTCTCGGACAGGGGGCCCCTATGGCTACACCTTC. Protein sequence: CASSFSRTGGPYGYTF.

This clone showed up just a few times. The chain links TRBV3-1 (or the pseudogene TRBV3-2) to TRBJ1-5, with D maybe TRBD1 (5 bases). Deletions cut 2 bases from V and 4 bases from J, with 6 bases between. This CDR3 has 13 residues. Germline V gene sequence: CDR1 LGHDT, CDR2 YNNKEL (reference sequence). CDR3 sequence (DNA): TGTGCCAGCAGCCAAACAGGAAATCAGCCCCAGCATTTT. Its translation: CASSQTGNQPQHF.

J is TRBJ2-7 and V is TRBV2; 9 nucleotides match TRBD1. From germline, CDR1 is SNHLY and CDR2 FYNNEI. Germline trimming cut 3 bases from V and 4 bases from J; bases unmatched to any gene: 7. The CDR3 is made up of 15 amino acids. The DNA for the CDR3 is TGTGCCAGCAGTGATGGGGACAGGGACCCTTACGAGCAGTACTTC. It encodes CASSDGDRDPYEQYF.

CDR3 DNA: TGTGCCAGCAGCTTAGATCGGGACGAGCAGTACTTC. Translating it yields CASSLDRDEQYF. This rearrangement joins TRBV11-2 to TRBJ2-7; no clear D. CDR3 length: 12 amino acids. V was pared by 0 bases and J by 5 bases, with 5 bases between. CDR1 is SGHAT and CDR2 is FQNNGV in the germline V gene. Looking up the rest from reference TRBV11-2 and TRBJ2-7 gives the full variable domain: EAGVAQSPRYKIIEKRQSVAFWCNPISGHATLYWYQQILGQGPKLLIQFQNNGVVDDSQLPKDRFSAERLKGVDSTLKIQPAKLEDSAVYLCASSLDRDEQYFGPGTRLTVT.

CDR3 loop: CASSQGTGRVTEAFF. The DNA for the CDR3 is TGCGCCAGCAGCCAGGGGACAGGGAGAGTCACTGAAGCTTTCTTT. This chain connects TRBV4-1 to TRBJ1-1; 9 bases fit TRBD1. The ends lost 3 bases at V and 4 bases at J; junction bases unmatched: 6. Germline values: CDR1 MGHRA, CDR2 YSYEKL. The CDR3 loop spans 15 amino acids.

This rearrangement joins TRBV24-1 to TRBJ2-3; 9 positions match TRBD1. The junction had 7 bases not matched to a gene; V was cut back by 3 bases and J by 4 bases. This CDR3 has 16 residues. Germline V lookup: CDR1 KGHDR, CDR2 SFDVKD. The CDR3 sequence is CATSDTPGQGADTQYF. The CDR3, as DNA: TGTGCCACCAGTGATACTCCGGGACAGGGTGCAGATACGCAGTATTTT.

The chain has TRBV18 and TRBJ1-1, with 10 bases identical to TRBD1. V was clipped by 6 bases and J by 3 bases; unmatched bases: 4. The CDR3 loop spans 14 amino acids. Germline loops: CDR1 KGHSH, CDR2 LQKENI. The CDR3: CASSSDRGHTEAFF. In DNA form, the CDR3 reads TGTGCCAGCTCTTCTGACAGGGGGCACACTGAAGCTTTCTTT.

The chain joins TRBV6-1 to TRBJ1-5; D not certain. From germline, CDR1 is MNHNS and CDR2 SASEGT. The CDR3 has 16 residues. Trimming cost V 0 bases and J 2 bases, with 11 bases left between them. CDR3 bases: TGTGCCAGCAGTGAAGCGTTTGGGCAGGGCAATCAGCCCCAGCATTTT. Encoded protein: CASSEAFGQGNQPQHF.

V and J are TRBV7-2 and TRBJ1-1, with 11 positions matching TRBD1. In germline, CDR1 is SGHTA, CDR2 FQGNSA. After removal of 5 bases from V and 4 bases from J, the junction contained 9 bases not matched to a gene. The CDR3 has 16 amino acids. CDR3 amino acids: CASSRTGGLQSTEAFF. The CDR3 DNA follows: TGTGCCAGCAGCCGGACAGGGGGCCTACAAAGCACTGAAGCTTTCTTT.

V usage is TRBV6-2 or TRBV6-3 and J usage is TRBJ1-5; D is perhaps TRBD1 (6 bases). There are 16 residues in the CDR3. V was pared by 5 bases and J by 0 bases, with 14 bases between. Germline V gene data show CDR1 as MNHEY and CDR2 as SVGEGT. This CDR3 reads CASSGTMPYSNQPQHF. The CDR3 region has the DNA TGTGCCAGCAGTGGGACAATGCCCTATAGCAATCAGCCCCAGCATTTT.

The chain is built from TRBV20-1 and TRBJ1-2; perhaps TRBD1 as D (5 bases). Germline CDR1 reads DFQATT; CDR2 reads SNEGSKA (reference sequence). The V gene lost 7 bases and the J gene lost 12 bases, with 18 bases spanning the gap. The CDR3 sequence is 11 residues long. The CDR3 is CSDLTQGAHTF. The CDR3 DNA reads as TGCAGTGACCTTACGCAAGGGGCACACACCTTC.

This clone occurred once. The chain is built from TRBV28 and TRBJ1-5; possible D gene TRBD1, 6 bases. V was shortened by 6 bases and J by 6 bases, with 12 bases between the two germline ends. The CDR3 covers 13 residues. In germline, CDR1 is MDHEN, CDR2 SYDVKM. CDR3 DNA sequence: TGTGCCAGCAGCGAACAGGGAAGTCAGCCCCAGCATTTT. This gives the protein CASSEQGSQPQHF.

In its sample, this clone was seen once. The chain couples TRBV7-2 to TRBJ2-7, with 10 bases lining up with TRBD2. CDR3 length: 15 amino acids. From germline, CDR1 is SGHTA and CDR2 FQGNSA. With 5 bases clipped from V and 0 bases from J, the junction kept 4 bases outside the gene matches. CDR3 DNA sequence: TGTGCCAGCAGCCCAGCGGGGGGGTTCTCCTACGAGCAGTACTTC. Translation gives CASSPAGGFSYEQYF.